This T cell receptor beta chain is from a study of T-cell memory formation after mild COVID-19 (dated by TCRdb to the early 2020s). Concerning the study at large: TCR sequence clusters from the two donors were largely donor specific. In a couple of donors, T-cell clones that expanded and contracted after mild COVID-19 were tracked by sequencing TCRalpha and TCRbeta repertoires over time. The cohort was made up of two young adult volunteers, one female and one male, who were previously healthy.

As to this clonotype: Its antigen has not been determined. No base-level quality is on record; no much larger clone is a single base apart.

Here is what the overall study found, with its caveats: Contracting CD4+ clones were located mainly in the CM and EM memory subsets, whereas CD8+ clones were found to be enriched in EMRA. The study included only a couple of mild cases, and larger cohorts that include severe cases with pre-infection samples were judged to be necessary. Clones contracting from day 15 to 85 had balanced CD4/CD8 phenotypes, while a second wave expanding from day 15 to 37 was biased towards CD4+. SARS-CoV-2 specificity was not confirmed for the second-wave clones peaking on day 37. Some responding clones were found in pre-infection memory, which suggests that pre-existing cross-reactive memory T cells took part in the SARS-CoV-2 response.

Counted from cysteine to phenylalanine, this CDR3 has 13 amino acids. Only CDR3 DNA is held: 39 bases, read in frame from base 1. The trim is 1 base for V and 4 bases for J, with a gap of 8 bases between the germline ends. Per the germline V gene, SGHRS is the CDR1 and YFSETQ is the CDR2. Reads for this sample came from an Illumina NovaSeq 6000. TCRalpha and TCRbeta cDNA libraries were constructed by 5'RACE with constant-segment primers, with sample barcodes and unique molecular identifiers being introduced. Trizol reagent was used to extract RNA from every sample. Libraries were amplified in two PCR steps, with a second sample barcode and Illumina TruSeq adapters added in the second step. The libraries were sequenced on an Illumina NovaSeq using 2 x 150 bp paired-end reads. Per the original workflow: Demultiplexing of reads and collapsing into UMI-guided consensus sequences were performed with migec v1.2.7. With mixcr v2.1.11, UMI consensuses were aligned to TRA and TRB V and J templates and assembled into clonotypes. A clonotype was counted as expanded or contracted only if both edgeR and NoisET called the change significant, with noise models trained on biological replicates. For edgeR calls, the thresholds were a false discovery rate-adjusted p below 0.01 and a log2 fold-change of 1. As an exploratory analysis of dynamics, PCA with hierarchical clustering was applied to max-normalized trajectories of the 1000 most abundant clonotypes. Separately sequenced CD4+ and CD8+ repertoires were used to assign the CD4 or CD8 phenotype of responding clones. TCRdb handled the public reads itself, with Q25 trimming in fastp and clone calling in MiXCR, and kept productive beta chains. Records with the same CDR3 protein are collapsed into one entry carrying the most frequent genes and DNA. What appears here as the V and J calls and clone size reflects TCRdb's work, not the paper's. The sample table lists 200,000 to 300,000 distinct CDR3 sequences, roughly a sixth of them with a count of one. The biggest ten clones account for roughly a fifth of the sample.

PBMCs were isolated by Ficoll-Paque density gradient centrifugation. This TCR came from a man aged 18 to 30 who had mild COVID-19 (a few samples of this study predate the infection). The sample titles of this study are shuffled in the database, so cell type and time point are left out; the donor was told from shared clones. The specimen was PBMCs or a T cell subset sorted from them (not recorded which). The chain couples TRBV5-1 to TRBJ2-5, with TRBD1 as a weak D call on 5 bases. Here the CDR3 is given as CASSLTGPETQYF. The sequence in DNA is TGCGCCAGCAGCTTGACAGGCCCAGAGACCCAGTACTTC.